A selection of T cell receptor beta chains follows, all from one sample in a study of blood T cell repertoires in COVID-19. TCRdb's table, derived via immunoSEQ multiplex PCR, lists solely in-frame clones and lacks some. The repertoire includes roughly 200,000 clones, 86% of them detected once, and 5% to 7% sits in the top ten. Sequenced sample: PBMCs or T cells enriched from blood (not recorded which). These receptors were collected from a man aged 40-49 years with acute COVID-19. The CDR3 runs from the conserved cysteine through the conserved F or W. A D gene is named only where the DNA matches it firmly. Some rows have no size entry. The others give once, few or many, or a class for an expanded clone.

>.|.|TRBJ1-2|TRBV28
CASSSAGTDSNYGYTF
TGTGCCAGCAGTTCCGCCGGGACTGACTCTAACTATGGCTACACCTTC
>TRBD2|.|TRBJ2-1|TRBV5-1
CASSYGLAGGTEQFF
TGCGCCAGCAGCTACGGACTAGCGGGAGGTACTGAGCAGTTCTTC
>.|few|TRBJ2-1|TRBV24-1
CATSSYRSEQFF
TGTGCCACCAGTTCCTATCGGAGTGAGCAGTTCTTC
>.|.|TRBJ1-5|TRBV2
CASSAGVEPQHF
TGTGCCAGCAGCGCAGGGGTTGAGCCCCAGCATTTT
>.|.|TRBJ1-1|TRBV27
CASSVQGYTEAFF
TGTGCCAGCAGTGTACAGGGATACACTGAAGCTTTCTTT
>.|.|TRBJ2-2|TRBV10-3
CAILRVDTGELFF
TGTGCCATCCTCAGGGTTGACACCGGGGAGCTGTTTTTT
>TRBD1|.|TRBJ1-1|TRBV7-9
CASSPGTAVLSPNGFF
TGTGCCAGCAGCCCAGGGACAGCCGTCCTCAGCCCGAATGGTTTCTTT
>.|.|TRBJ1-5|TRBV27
CASSIHRDGGQPQHF
TGTGCCAGCAGTATCCACAGGGACGGTGGGCAGCCCCAGCATTTT
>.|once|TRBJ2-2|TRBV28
CASSLAGELFF
TGTGCCAGCAGTCTCGCCGGGGAGCTGTTTTTT
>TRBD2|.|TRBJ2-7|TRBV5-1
CASSSGTSEDSRYF
TGCGCCAGCAGCTCCGGGACTAGCGAGGACTCGAGGTACTTC
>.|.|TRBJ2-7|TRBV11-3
CASSLGGSRGYEQYF
TGTGCCAGCAGCTTAGGTGGCAGTCGGGGCTACGAGCAGTACTTC
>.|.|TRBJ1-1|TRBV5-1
CASSSLQGVDTEAFF
TGCGCCAGCAGCTCCTTACAGGGTGTCGACACTGAAGCTTTCTTT
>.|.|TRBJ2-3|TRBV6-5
CASRMDWAWDTQYF
TGTGCCAGCAGGATGGACTGGGCCTGGGATACGCAGTATTTT
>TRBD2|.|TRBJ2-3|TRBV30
CARAGGSADTQYF
TGTGCCAGGGCGGGGGGGAGTGCAGATACGCAGTATTTT
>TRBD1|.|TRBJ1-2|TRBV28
CASGGQGSSWGYTF
TGTGCCAGCGGGGGACAGGGAAGTTCTTGGGGCTACACCTTC